The 16 T cell receptor beta chains below come from one sample, sequenced in a study of a mutant IDH1 vaccine in newly diagnosed glioma. The time point here: baseline, week 1 (first vaccination visit). Treatment given: pre-vaccination baseline after standard-of-care therapy. The repertoire was sequenced with immunoSEQ multiplex PCR; TCRdb's copy has only in-frame clones and lacks some. Counted here are under 35,000 clones, around nine tenths occurring once; the ten biggest clones make up roughly 4.4%. This specimen consisted of PBMCs, obtained from a glioma patient treated with radiotherapy, temozolomide or both. The receptors shown here come from a woman in her forties with glioma.

The chain joins TRBV29-1 to TRBJ1-2, with a possible D match to TRBD1 (5 bases). The germline V gene encodes CDR1 SQVTM and CDR2 ANQGSEA. The CDR3 has 14 amino acids. Trimming took off 5 bases at V and 4 bases at J, with 17 bases between the two ends. CDR3 in amino acids: CSVPPGGEVYGYTF. The CDR3, as DNA: TGCAGCGTTCCACCCGGGGGAGAGGTCTATGGCTACACCTTC.

V usage is TRBV6-1 and J usage is TRBJ1-5; D not resolved. CDR3 length: 15 amino acids. The ends were cut back, 6 bases at V and 6 bases at J, with 18 bases in the middle. In germline, CDR1 is MNHNS, CDR2 SASEGT. This chain's CDR3 is CASRPTPSPRQPQHF. CDR3 nucleotide sequence: TGTGCCAGCAGACCGACCCCTAGCCCGCGTCAGCCCCAGCATTTT.

This clone was seen just once. V usage is TRBV6-1 and J usage is TRBJ2-7; 8 bases map to TRBD1. The CDR3 spans 14 residues. Per germline, CDR1 MNHNS and CDR2 SASEGT. J gave up 0 bases and V 8 bases, and 6 bases lay outside the gene matches. The CDR3 here is CASLTGADSYEQYF. The CDR3 DNA reads as TGTGCCAGCCTGACAGGGGCCGACTCCTACGAGCAGTACTTC.

The rearrangement links TRBV5-4 to TRBJ2-1, with D uncertain. Trimming pared 1 base from V and 5 bases from J, leaving 10 bases between. The CDR3 consists of 14 residues. The germline V gene encodes CDR1 SGHNT and CDR2 YYREEE (reference sequence). In nucleotides, the CDR3 is TGTGCCAGCAGCTTGATTGGCAACGACAATGAGCAGTTCTTC. This encodes CASSLIGNDNEQFF.

This rearrangement joins TRBV14 to TRBJ2-7; D gene ambiguous. V was pared by 1 base and J by 5 bases, with 9 bases between. The CDR3 consists of 13 residues. Germline V lookup: CDR1 SGHDN, CDR2 FVKESK. The CDR3 loop is CASSQVGSDEQYF. Written as DNA, the CDR3 is TGTGCCAGCAGCCAAGTAGGATCAGACGAGCAGTACTTC.

The chain employs TRBV28 and TRBJ1-4; weak D call: TRBD1 (6 bases). Trimming pared 5 bases from V and 7 bases from J, leaving 14 bases between. The CDR3 loop spans 14 amino acids. Germline V gene sequence: CDR1 MDHEN, CDR2 SYDVKM. The CDR3 DNA sequence: TGTGCCAGCAGTAGGACAGCGGGGGGTGAAAAACTGTTTTTT. Translated, it gives CASSRTAGGEKLFF.

V is TRBV5-4 and J is TRBJ1-3, with 7 positions matching TRBD1. Looked up from germline, CDR1 is SGHNT and CDR2 is YYREEE (reference sequence). V trimming: 4 bases; J trimming: 7 bases; junction bases outside the gene matches: 17. The CDR3 is 17 amino acids. For the CDR3, the DNA is TGTGCCAGCAGCAAAACACAGGGGACCGCCAACAGGAACACCATATATTTT. It yields the protein CASSKTQGTANRNTIYF.

The chain joins TRBV20-1 to TRBJ1-2, with D unresolved. Germline values: CDR1 DFQATT, CDR2 SNEGSKA (reference sequence). Trimming left V 6 bases short and J 1 base short, with 6 bases between. The CDR3 runs to 11 residues. The CDR3 loop is CSADDNYGYTF. The CDR3 DNA is TGCAGTGCCGACGATAACTATGGCTACACCTTC.

The CDR3 loop is CASGTSGRQSTDTQYF. CDR3 nucleotide sequence: TGCGCCAGCGGAACGTCGGGGCGGCAAAGCACAGATACGCAGTATTTT. This chain joins TRBV5-1 and TRBJ2-3; D tentatively fits TRBD1 or TRBD2 (5 bases each). Germline-derived CDR1 and CDR2 are SGHRS and YFSETQ. The CDR3 has 16 residues. Trimming removed 7 bases from V and 0 bases from J, with 18 bases in between.

The genes are TRBV6-5 and TRBJ2-7; D uncertain. CDR1 is MNHEY and CDR2 is SVGAGI in the germline V gene. The CDR3 covers 12 residues. Trimming removed 5 bases from V and 3 bases from J, with 8 bases in between. In DNA, the CDR3 is TGTGCCAGCAGTCTAACCCTCTACGAGCAGTACTTC. Encoded protein: CASSLTLYEQYF.

This clone has a single count. This chain joins TRBV5-6 and TRBJ1-1; 7 nucleotides match TRBD1. The length of the CDR3 is 16 residues. Germline V CDR1 and CDR2: SGHDT, YYEEEE. The J segment lost 0 bases and the V segment lost 1 base, leaving 6 bases of the junction unmatched. CDR3 sequence: CASSLWQGVMNTEAFF. CDR3 sequence (DNA): TGTGCCAGCAGCTTGTGGCAGGGGGTGATGAACACTGAAGCTTTCTTT.

CDR3 in DNA: TGCGCCAGCAGCAGGGAAGAGACCCAGTACTTC. Its protein is CASSREETQYF. The J gene is TRBJ2-5, the V gene TRBV5-1; D is undetermined. CDR1 and CDR2 from the germline V gene are SGHRS and YFSETQ. This CDR3 comprises 11 residues. Trimming removed 4 bases at V and 3 bases at J, with 4 bases between.

V usage is TRBV11-1 and J usage is TRBJ2-3, with TRBD2 matching over 7 bases. Germline loops: CDR1 SGHAT, CDR2 FQDESV (reference sequence). The V gene end was trimmed by 7 bases and the J gene end by 6 bases; junction bases not matched to a gene: 10. CDR3 length: 14 amino acids. The CDR3 loop reads CASTQDRRGDTQYF. DNA for the CDR3: TGTGCCAGCACCCAAGACCGGCGGGGGGATACGCAGTATTTT.

J is TRBJ2-7 and V is TRBV10-3; 9 positions match TRBD1. Per the germline V gene, CDR1 is ENHRY and CDR2 is SYGVKD. The CDR3 loop spans 14 amino acids. Trimming removed 10 bases from V and 4 bases from J; junction bases left unmatched: 11. The CDR3 bases are TGTGCCACCCAAACCGGGACAGGGCATTACGAGCAGTACTTC. Translating gives CATQTGTGHYEQYF.

The chain links TRBV27 to TRBJ2-2; 10 bases agree with TRBD1. There are 15 residues in the CDR3. With V trimmed by 4 bases and J by 6 bases, 5 bases remained unmatched. Germline V gene sequence: CDR1 MNHEY, CDR2 SMNVEV (reference sequence). This CDR3 reads CASSSDRGLSGELFF. CDR3 in DNA: TGTGCCAGCAGTTCCGACAGGGGGCTATCCGGGGAGCTGTTTTTT.

J is TRBJ2-1 and V is TRBV5-1, with D perhaps matching TRBD2 (7 bases). V shed 3 bases and J shed 11 bases, with 21 bases lying between them. The germline gives CDR1 SGHRS, CDR2 YFSETQ. This CDR3 contains 15 residues. The DNA of the CDR3 is TGCGCCAGCAGCTCCAGCGGGGACAAAAACCGGCAGCAGTTCTTC. It codes for CASSSSGDKNRQQFF.